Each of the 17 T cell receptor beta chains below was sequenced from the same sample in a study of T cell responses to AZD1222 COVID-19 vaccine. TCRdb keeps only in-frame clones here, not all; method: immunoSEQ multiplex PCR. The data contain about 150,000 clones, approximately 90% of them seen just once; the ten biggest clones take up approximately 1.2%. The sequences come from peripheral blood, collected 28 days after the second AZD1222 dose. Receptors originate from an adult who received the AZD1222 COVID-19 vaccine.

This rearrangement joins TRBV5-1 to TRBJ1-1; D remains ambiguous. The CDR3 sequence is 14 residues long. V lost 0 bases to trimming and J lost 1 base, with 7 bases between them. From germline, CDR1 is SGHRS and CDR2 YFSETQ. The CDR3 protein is CASSLAPGNTEAFF. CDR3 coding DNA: TGCGCCAGCAGCTTGGCCCCCGGGAACACTGAAGCTTTCTTT.

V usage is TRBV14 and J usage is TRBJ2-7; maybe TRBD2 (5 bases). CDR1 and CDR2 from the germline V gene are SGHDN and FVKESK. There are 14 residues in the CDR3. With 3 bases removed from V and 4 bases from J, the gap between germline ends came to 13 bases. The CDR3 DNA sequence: TGTGCCAGCAGCCAGGTGTCGGGATCGTACGAGCAGTACTTC. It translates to CASSQVSGSYEQYF.

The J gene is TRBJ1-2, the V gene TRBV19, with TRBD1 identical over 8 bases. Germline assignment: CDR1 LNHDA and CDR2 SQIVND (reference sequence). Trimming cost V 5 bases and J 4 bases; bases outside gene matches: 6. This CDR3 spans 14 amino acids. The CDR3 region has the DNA TGTGCCAGTAGTGCTGGACAGGGCTCCTATGGCTACACCTTC. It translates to CASSAGQGSYGYTF.

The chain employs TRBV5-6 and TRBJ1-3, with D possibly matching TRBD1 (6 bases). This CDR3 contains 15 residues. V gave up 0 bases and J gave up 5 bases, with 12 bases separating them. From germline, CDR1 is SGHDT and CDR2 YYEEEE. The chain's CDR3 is CASSLGQVGRNTIYF. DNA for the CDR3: TGTGCCAGCAGCTTGGGACAGGTTGGCCGAAACACCATATATTTT.

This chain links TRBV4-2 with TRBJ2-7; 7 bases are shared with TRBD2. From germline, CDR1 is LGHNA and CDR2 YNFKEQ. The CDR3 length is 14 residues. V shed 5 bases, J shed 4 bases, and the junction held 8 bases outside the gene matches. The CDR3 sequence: CASSGGGGGYEQYF. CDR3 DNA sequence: TGTGCCAGCAGCGGCGGGGGTGGAGGGTACGAGCAGTACTTC.

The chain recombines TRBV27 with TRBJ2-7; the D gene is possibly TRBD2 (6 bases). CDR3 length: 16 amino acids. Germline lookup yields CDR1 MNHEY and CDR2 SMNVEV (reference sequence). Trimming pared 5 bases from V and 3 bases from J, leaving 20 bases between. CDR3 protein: CASSRTPPSVFYEQYF. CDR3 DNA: TGTGCCAGCAGTCGAACTCCCCCTAGCGTCTTCTACGAGCAGTACTTC.

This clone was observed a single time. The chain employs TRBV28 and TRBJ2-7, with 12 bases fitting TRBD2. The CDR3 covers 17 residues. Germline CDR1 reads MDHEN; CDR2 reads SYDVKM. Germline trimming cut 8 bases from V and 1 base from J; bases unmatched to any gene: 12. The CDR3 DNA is TGTGCCAGCGGATTGGGACTAGCGGGCAGGAGTTCCTACGAGCAGTACTTC. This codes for CASGLGLAGRSSYEQYF.

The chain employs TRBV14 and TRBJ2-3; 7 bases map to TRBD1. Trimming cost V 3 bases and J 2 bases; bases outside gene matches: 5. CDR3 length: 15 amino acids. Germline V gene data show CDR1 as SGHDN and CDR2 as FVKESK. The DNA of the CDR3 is TGTGCCAGCAGCCAGGGGACAGCGAACACAGATACGCAGTATTTT. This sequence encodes CASSQGTANTDTQYF.

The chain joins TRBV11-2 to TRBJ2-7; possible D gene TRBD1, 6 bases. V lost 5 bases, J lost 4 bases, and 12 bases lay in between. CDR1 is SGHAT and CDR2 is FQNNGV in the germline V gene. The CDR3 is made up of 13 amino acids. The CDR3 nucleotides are TGTGCCAGCAGCCCCGGGACAATATACGAGCAGTACTTC. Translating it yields CASSPGTIYEQYF.

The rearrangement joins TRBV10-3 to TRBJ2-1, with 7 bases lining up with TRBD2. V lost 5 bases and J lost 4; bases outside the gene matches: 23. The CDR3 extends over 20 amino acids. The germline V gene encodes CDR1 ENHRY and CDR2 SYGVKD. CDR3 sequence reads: CAISLVESASGVGPYNEQFF. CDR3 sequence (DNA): TGTGCCATCAGTTTGGTGGAGTCTGCTAGCGGCGTCGGCCCTTACAATGAGCAGTTCTTC.

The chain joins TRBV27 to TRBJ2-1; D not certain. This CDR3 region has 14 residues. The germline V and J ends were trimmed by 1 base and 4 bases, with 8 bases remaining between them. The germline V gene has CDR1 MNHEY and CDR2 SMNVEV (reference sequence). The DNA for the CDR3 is TGTGCCAGCAGTTTATTGTCCCCGTACAATGAGCAGTTCTTC. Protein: CASSLLSPYNEQFF.

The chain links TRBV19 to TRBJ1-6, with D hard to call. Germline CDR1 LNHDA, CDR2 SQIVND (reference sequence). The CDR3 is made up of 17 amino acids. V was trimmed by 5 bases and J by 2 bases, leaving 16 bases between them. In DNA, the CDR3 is TGTGCCAGTAGTCCCGGGCCGCCGAGCGCCTATAATTCACCCCTCCACTTT. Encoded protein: CASSPGPPSAYNSPLHF.

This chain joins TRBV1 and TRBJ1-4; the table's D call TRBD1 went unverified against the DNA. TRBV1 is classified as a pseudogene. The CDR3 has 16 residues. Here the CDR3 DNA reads TGCACCAGCAGCCAGGAGGGGGACAGGAGAAATGAAAAACTGTTTTTT. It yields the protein CTSSQEGDRRNEKLFF.

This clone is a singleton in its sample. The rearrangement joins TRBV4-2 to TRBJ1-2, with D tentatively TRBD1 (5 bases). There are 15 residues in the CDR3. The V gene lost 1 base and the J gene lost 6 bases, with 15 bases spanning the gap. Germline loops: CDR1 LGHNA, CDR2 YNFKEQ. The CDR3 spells CASSQGGPRQNGYTF. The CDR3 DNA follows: TGTGCCAGCAGCCAAGGGGGCCCCAGGCAAAATGGCTACACCTTC.

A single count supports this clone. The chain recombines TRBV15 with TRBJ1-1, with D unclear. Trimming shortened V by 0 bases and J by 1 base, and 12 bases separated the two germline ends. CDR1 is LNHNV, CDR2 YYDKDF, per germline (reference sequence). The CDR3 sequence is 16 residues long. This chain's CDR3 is CATSRDSGRQNTEAFF. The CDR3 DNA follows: TGTGCCACCAGCAGAGATTCTGGGCGACAGAACACTGAAGCTTTCTTT. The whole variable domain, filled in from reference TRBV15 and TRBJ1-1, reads DAMVIQNPRYQVTQFGKPVTLSCSQTLNHNVMYWYQQKSSQAPKLLFHYYDKDFNNEADTPDNFQSRRPNTSFCFLDIRSPGLGDTAMYLCATSRDSGRQNTEAFFGQGTRLTVV.

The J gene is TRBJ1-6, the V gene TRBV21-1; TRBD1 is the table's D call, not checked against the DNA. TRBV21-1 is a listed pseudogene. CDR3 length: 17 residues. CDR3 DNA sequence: TGTGCCAGCAGCAAACAGAAGCGACAGGGCCCTAATTCACCCCTCCACTTT. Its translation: CASSKQKRQGPNSPLHF.

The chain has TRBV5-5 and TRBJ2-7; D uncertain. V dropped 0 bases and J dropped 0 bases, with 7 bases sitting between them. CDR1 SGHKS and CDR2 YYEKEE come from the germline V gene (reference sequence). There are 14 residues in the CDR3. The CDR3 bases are TGTGCCAGCAGCTTGGGGCAGAGCTCCTACGAGCAGTACTTC. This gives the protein CASSLGQSSYEQYF. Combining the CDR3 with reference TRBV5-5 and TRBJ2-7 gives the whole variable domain DAGVTQSPTHLIKTRGQQVTLRCSPISGHKSVSWYQQVLGQGPQFIFQYYEKEERGRGNFPDRFSARQFPNYSSELNVNALLLGDSALYLCASSLGQSSYEQYFGPGTRLTVT.